The 27 T cell receptor beta chains given below trace back to one sample, sequenced in a study of identical twins (dated by TCRdb to between 2015 and 2016). Library preparation used 5' RACE. TCRdb lists the instrument as Illumina HiSeq 2000. Using fastp at Q25 and MiXCR, TCRdb reprocessed the public reads and kept productive beta chains. CDR3 protein sequences are deduplicated, and each keeps its most common genes and DNA. The sample table lists some 1,600,000 distinct CDR3 sequences, about 31% of them with a count of one. Of the sample, about 0.27% falls within the top ten clones. Sequencing was done on a sample of cord blood. The origin of the receptors is a newborn girl in good health.

This chain links TRBV7-2 with TRBJ2-3; the match to TRBD2 covers 11 bases. The V segment lost 5 bases and the J segment 5 bases; nucleotides outside the gene matches: 9. The CDR3 totals 16 residues. Germline V gene data show CDR1 as SGHTA and CDR2 as FQGNSA. CDR3 nucleotide sequence: TGTGCCAGCAGCCTCGCCGGGACTAGCGGCATAGATACGCAGTATTTT. Protein product: CASSLAGTSGIDTQYF.

The chain combines TRBV30 with TRBJ1-1; D not resolved. With 5 bases removed from V and 1 base from J, the gap between germline ends came to 11 bases. The germline CDR1 and CDR2 sequences are GTSNPN and SVGIG (reference sequence). This CDR3 region has 13 residues. CDR3 sequence (DNA): TGTGCCTGGCTCCTGGGCAGGAACACTGAAGCTTTCTTT. This gives the protein CAWLLGRNTEAFF.

A few counts support this clonotype. V and J are TRBV7-9 and TRBJ2-1; 8 bases agree with TRBD2. The end of the DNA fits TRBJ2-7 better, so the J call may be wrong. Germline V gene data show CDR1 as SEHNR and CDR2 as FQNEAQ (reference sequence). CDR3 length: 15 amino acids. The CDR3 nucleotides are TGTGCCAGCAGATACAGCGGGAGCGATTACAATGAGCAGTACTTC. This translates into CASRYSGSDYNEQYF.

V is TRBV7-2 and J is TRBJ1-4, with no clear D. Per the germline V gene, CDR1 is SGHTA and CDR2 is FQGNSA. Trimming took off 1 base at V and 0 bases at J, with 9 bases between the two ends. The CDR3 contains 16 residues. This CDR3 is CASSLVPQTTNEKLFF. In nucleotides, the CDR3 is TGTGCCAGCAGCTTAGTTCCCCAGACAACTAATGAAAAACTGTTTTTT.

This clonotype appeared once. The genes are TRBV20-1 and TRBJ2-1; D might be TRBD2 (6 bases). The DNA matches TRBJ2-7 better at its end, which makes the J call doubtful. Germline V gene data show CDR1 as DFQATT and CDR2 as SNEGSKA (reference sequence). The CDR3 length is 20 residues. The DNA for the CDR3 is TGCAGTGCTACCCTCTACGGGCGGGGCCATACCTCACTCTCCTACAATGAGCAGTACTTC. Its translation is CSATLYGRGHTSLSYNEQYF.

The V and J genes are TRBV7-2 and TRBJ1-4, with D maybe TRBD1 (5 bases). Per germline, CDR1 SGHTA and CDR2 FQGNSA. This CDR3 spans 14 amino acids. The V end was cut by 0 bases, the J end by 14 bases, with 16 bases between. The DNA for the CDR3 is TGTGCCAGCAGCTTAGCGGCGGACACTCTAGGCCTGTTTTTT. It is translated as CASSLAADTLGLFF.

This clonotype was detected once. The chain carries TRBV7-8 and TRBJ2-7; 8 bases are a match to TRBD2. The CDR3 has 19 amino acids. The germline CDR1 and CDR2 sequences are SGHVS and FQNEAQ. The V gene end was trimmed by 0 bases and the J gene end by 5 bases; junction bases not matched to a gene: 18. The DNA of the CDR3 is TGTGCCAGCAGCTTAGCGAGATATTCTAGCGGGCAGGCAGGGGACGAGCAGTACTTC. Translation: CASSLARYSSGQAGDEQYF.

The V gene is TRBV6-5, the J gene TRBJ1-1; no reliable D call. Between the trimmed V and J ends, which lost 2 bases and 7 bases, there was a span of 11 bases. CDR1 and CDR2 (germline): MNHEY, SVGAGI. The CDR3 spans 13 residues. DNA for the CDR3: TGTGCCAGCAGTTACGACGGGCCCGGTGAAGCTTTCTTT. Translation gives CASSYDGPGEAFF.

This clonotype was seen only a few times. This sequence joins TRBV5-1 and TRBJ2-3, with 9 bases lining up with TRBD2. The germline gives CDR1 SGHRS, CDR2 YFSETQ. This CDR3 has 16 residues. V trimming: 4 bases; J trimming: 0 bases; junction bases outside the gene matches: 6. The CDR3 DNA reads TGCGCCAGCAGCCCGACTAGCGGATATAGCACAGATACGCAGTATTTT. Translated, it gives CASSPTSGYSTDTQYF.

This clonotype was seen more than once but under ten times. V and J are TRBV24-1 and TRBJ2-1; D may be TRBD1 or TRBD2 (6 bases each). This CDR3 is built from 17 residues. Germline lookup yields CDR1 KGHDR and CDR2 SFDVKD. The ends were cut back, 3 bases at V and 10 bases at J, with 24 bases in the middle. CDR3 amino acids: CATSDTRHTGGPKEQFF. CDR3 nucleotide sequence: TGTGCCACCAGTGATACTCGACACACTGGGGGGCCAAAGGAGCAGTTCTTC.

J is TRBJ2-4 and V is TRBV7-8; D is uncertain. The CDR3 covers 14 residues. The germline gives CDR1 SGHVS, CDR2 FQNEAQ. Deletions cut 5 bases from V and 5 bases from J, with 13 bases between. DNA of the CDR3: TGTGCCAGCAGCCCAAGGGTCAAAGAAAACATTCAGTACTTC. Protein sequence: CASSPRVKENIQYF.

This clonotype showed up just a few times. The V gene is TRBV25-1, the J gene TRBJ2-5; D remains unclear. The germline gives CDR1 MGHDK, CDR2 SYGVNS. This CDR3 spans 15 amino acids. Trimming took 0 bases from V and 5 from J, leaving 13 bases between them. The CDR3 sequence: CASSEYRTAYETQYF. In DNA, the CDR3 is TGTGCCAGCAGTGAATATAGGACCGCCTACGAGACCCAGTACTTC.

The chain employs TRBV6-5 and TRBJ1-1, with D possibly matching TRBD1 (6 bases). V was trimmed by 4 bases and J by 1 base, leaving 13 bases between them. Germline CDR1 reads MNHEY; CDR2 reads SVGAGI. The CDR3 totals 15 residues. The CDR3 coding sequence is TGTGCCAGCAGTTCACACGGGACACAGAACACTGAAGCTTTCTTT. This sequence encodes CASSSHGTQNTEAFF.

The chain recombines TRBV29-1 with TRBJ2-7, with 9 bases aligning to TRBD1. The closer fit of TRBJ2-5 to the DNA end suggests the J call may be wrong. Germline V gene sequence: CDR1 SQVTM, CDR2 ANQGSEA. The CDR3 is 15 amino acids. The CDR3 DNA follows: TGCAGCGCCCTACCCCATGGACAGGGGAGGAAGACCCAGTACTTC. Amino acids: CSALPHGQGRKTQYF.

This clonotype was counted a few times. The V gene is TRBV12-3 or TRBV12-4, the J gene TRBJ1-1, with D tentatively TRBD1 (6 bases). The germline V and J ends were trimmed by 2 bases and 6 bases, with 10 bases remaining between them. This CDR3 comprises 13 residues. The CDR3 DNA reads TGTGCCAGCAGTTTAAAGGGGGGGGCTGAAGCTTTCTTT. Translating it yields CASSLKGGAEAFF.

This chain joins TRBV6-2 or TRBV6-3 and TRBJ1-1, with 12 bases that match TRBD1. The germline V gene has CDR1 MNHEY and CDR2 SVGEGT. The CDR3 sequence is 16 residues long. The V and J ends lost 2 bases and 0 bases, in that order; junction bases with no gene match: 1. The CDR3 reads CASSYGTGGLNTEAFF. CDR3 DNA: TGTGCCAGCAGTTACGGGACAGGGGGCTTGAACACTGAAGCTTTCTTT.

This chain uses TRBV7-2 with TRBJ1-2; D not certain. Trimming removed 4 bases from V and 0 bases from J, with 12 bases in between. This CDR3 is 15 amino acids long. Per the germline V gene, CDR1 is SGHTA and CDR2 is FQGNSA. The CDR3 loop is CASSSRIVTNYGYTF. CDR3 DNA sequence: TGTGCCAGCAGCTCTCGGATCGTTACTAACTATGGCTACACCTTC.

On this clonotype itself: The conserved closing phenylalanine or tryptophan is absent in this CDR3, likely reflecting a read error. The chain links TRBV5-1 to TRBJ2-6; D gene ambiguous. Trimming removed 5 bases from V and 1 base from J, with 7 bases in between. Germline loops: CDR1 SGHRS, CDR2 YFSETQ. CDR3 length equals 14 residues. The CDR3 coding sequence is TGCGCCAGCAGTTTATCATCTGGGGCCAACGTCCTGACTTAC. Translated, it gives CASSLSSGANVLTY.

This rearrangement joins TRBV28 to TRBJ1-5; D is perhaps TRBD1 (5 bases). Germline V gene data show CDR1 as MDHEN and CDR2 as SYDVKM. The CDR3 sequence is 17 residues long. Trimming stripped 2 bases from V and 6 bases from J, with 20 bases between. As DNA, the CDR3 is TGTGCCAGCAGTTTAACGGGGCTCGGGAGGAGAGGTCAGCCCCAGCATTTT. Translating gives CASSLTGLGRRGQPQHF.

V gene TRBV28 combines with J gene TRBJ1-1; D is unclear. The CDR3 spans 15 residues. Trimming left V 5 bases short and J 4 bases short, with 17 bases between. The germline CDR1 and CDR2 sequences are MDHEN and SYDVKM. The CDR3 coding sequence is TGTGCCAGCAGTGCACTTGGCTTGAAGAGCACTGAAGCTTTCTTT. Translated, it gives CASSALGLKSTEAFF. Full variable domain (outside the CDR3, taken from reference TRBV28 and TRBJ1-1): DVKVTQSSRYLVKRTGEKVFLECVQDMDHENMFWYRQDPGLGLRLIYFSYDVKMKEKGDIPEGYSVSREKKERFSLILESASTNQTSMYLCASSALGLKSTEAFFGQGTRLTVV.

The chain is built from TRBV20-1 and TRBJ1-5, with a weak D call TRBD1 (5 bases). This CDR3 contains 12 residues. Germline-derived CDR1 and CDR2 are DFQATT and SNEGSKA (reference sequence). Trimming removed 3 bases at V and 6 bases at J, with 9 bases between. CDR3 region: CSASRRGQPQHF. The CDR3 nucleotides read TGCAGTGCTAGCCGTAGGGGTCAGCCCCAGCATTTT.

There are a few counts of this clonotype. V usage is TRBV2 and J usage is TRBJ2-1; 10 bases match TRBD2. V lost 7 bases and J lost 5; bases outside the gene matches: 2. This CDR3 is 13 amino acids long. Germline assignment: CDR1 SNHLY and CDR2 FYNNEI. The CDR3 reads CASTSGSDNEQFF. In DNA form, the CDR3 reads TGTGCCAGCACTAGCGGGAGCGACAATGAGCAGTTCTTC.

Only a few counts were recorded for this clonotype. The rearrangement uses TRBV10-3 and TRBJ2-2, with 9 bases that match TRBD1. Germline CDR1 and CDR2: ENHRY and SYGVKD. The CDR3 spans 16 residues. J was trimmed by 5 bases and V by 3 bases; bases with no gene match: 7. CDR3 sequence (DNA): TGTGCCATCAGTGACTTCCGGGACAGGGCAACCGGGGAGCTGTTTTTT. Translating gives CAISDFRDRATGELFF.

CDR3 DNA sequence: TGTGCCAGCAGCTGGAATTCTGAAGCTTTCTTT. This encodes CASSWNSEAFF. The chain recombines TRBV11-2 with TRBJ1-1; D unresolved. V was trimmed by 4 bases and J by 6 bases, leaving 6 bases between them. The CDR3 length is 11 residues. CDR1 SGHAT and CDR2 FQNNGV come from the germline V gene.

The CDR3 nucleotides read TGTGCCAGCAGCTTCCCTAGCGGAACTAGCACAGATACGCAGTATTTT. Its translation is CASSFPSGTSTDTQYF. V usage is TRBV7-9 and J usage is TRBJ2-3; 7 nucleotides align to TRBD2. J lost 0 bases, V lost 3 bases, and 6 bases had no gene match. This CDR3 has 16 amino acids. Germline V CDR1 and CDR2: SEHNR, FQNEAQ (reference sequence).

The rearrangement uses TRBV2 and TRBJ1-1; unclear D gene. CDR3 length: 12 amino acids. Germline V gene lookup returns CDR1 SNHLY and CDR2 FYNNEI. V was trimmed by 2 bases and J by 6 bases, leaving 7 bases between them. CDR3 coding DNA: TGTGCCAGCAGTGAAAGGAGGGCTGAAGCTTTCTTT. Amino acids: CASSERRAEAFF.

This clonotype was seen a few times. The genes are TRBV14 and TRBJ2-3; 8 bases line up with TRBD2. Germline CDR1 SGHDN, CDR2 FVKESK. The CDR3 consists of 15 residues. The ends lost 6 bases at V and 0 bases at J; junction bases unmatched: 5. The CDR3 region has the DNA TGTGCCAGCAGGCCTAGCGGGCGTAGCACAGATACGCAGTATTTT. It encodes CASRPSGRSTDTQYF. Full variable domain (outside the CDR3, taken from reference TRBV14 and TRBJ2-3): EAGVTQFPSHSVIEKGQTVTLRCDPISGHDNLYWYRRVMGKEIKFLLHFVKESKQDESGMPNNRFLAERTGGTYSTLKVQPAELEDSGVYFCASRPSGRSTDTQYFGPGTRLTVL.